The present TCR beta chain was sequenced within a study of beta chain features in type 1 diabetes. CDR3 size: 15 residues. Germline lookup yields CDR1 SSHAT and CDR2 FNYEAQ (reference sequence). Study results and limitations: In every one of the four CD4+ subsets, TCRB CDR3s were moderately but significantly shorter in Type 1 diabetes patients. The naive, central memory and Treg TCRB repertoires of patients appeared to be more similar to one another than those of healthy donors.

Reverse transcription of all isolated RNA meant that expressed TCRB transcripts were sequenced. Approximately 3.5 million reads, on average, came from each naive, central memory and regulatory T cell sample. Measured with immunoSEQ multiplex PCR; TCRdb has only the in-frame clones, and not every one. The table has under 400,000 clones, roughly 21% seen once. Concerning this clone: The antigen is not known. The junction departs from germline at one end; a sequencing error may be responsible.

The sample was naive CD4+ T cells from blood. V gene TRBV7-7 combines with J gene TRBJ2-1; 9 nucleotides agree with TRBD1. The receptor was derived from a woman younger than 30 in good health. CDR3 region: CASSLTGGSYNEQFF. Written as DNA, the CDR3 is TGTGCTAGCAGCCTGACAGGGGGCTCCTACAATGAGCAGTTCTTC.